These 10 T cell receptor beta chains were all obtained from the same sample, sequenced in a study of blood T cell repertoires in COVID-19. The table came from immunoSEQ multiplex PCR; TCRdb's copy has only in-frame clones and leaves some out. The table includes some 59,000 clones, around 89% detected once. Sequences were obtained from peripheral blood. The receptor set was obtained from a man aged 60-69 years with acute or convalescent COVID-19.

CDR3 amino acids: CASSEDTANTEAFF. CDR3 DNA sequence: TGCGCCAGCAGTGAAGACACGGCGAACACTGAAGCTTTCTTT. The V and J genes are TRBV10-1 and TRBJ1-1; D call uncertain. CDR3 length: 14 amino acids. Germline CDR1 and CDR2: WNHNN and SYGVQD (reference sequence). V was cut by 3 bases and J by 1 base, with 9 bases left in between.

Concerning this clone: Germline and junction disagree at one end, which may indicate a read error. This chain links TRBV6-1 with TRBJ1-2; TRBD1 is a possible D gene (6 bases). Germline V CDR1 and CDR2: MNHNS, SASEGT. This CDR3 region has 15 residues. For the CDR3, the DNA is TGTGCCAGCAGAGAAGCTACAGGGACGGCCTATGGCTACACCTTC. Its protein product is CASREATGTAYGYTF.

V and J are TRBV27 and TRBJ2-3; possible D gene TRBD2, 7 bases. From germline, CDR1 is MNHEY and CDR2 SMNVEV (reference sequence). V lost 1 base, J lost 4 bases, and 18 bases lay in between. The CDR3 runs to 17 residues. Here the CDR3 DNA reads TGTGCCAGCAGTTTATTTTGGGGGCGGGGGTTCCCAGATACGCAGTATTTT. It yields the protein CASSLFWGRGFPDTQYF.

The CDR3 loop is CASSLPLAGKQFF. CDR3 coding DNA: TGCGCCAGCAGCTTGCCCCTAGCGGGTAAGCAGTTCTTC. The chain employs TRBV5-1 and TRBJ2-1; 8 bases are a match to TRBD2. Losses at the gene ends were 1 base for V and 11 bases for J; bases not matched to a gene: 5. The CDR3 is 13 amino acids. CDR1 and CDR2 from the germline V gene are SGHRS and YFSETQ. Full variable domain (remainder filled in from reference TRBV5-1 and TRBJ2-1): KAGVTQTPRYLIKTRGQQVTLSCSPISGHRSVSWYQQTPGQGLQFLFEYFSETQRNKGNFPGRFSGRQFSNSRSEMNVSTLELGDSALYLCASSLPLAGKQFFGPGTRLTVL.

The J gene is TRBJ2-1, the V gene TRBV7-9, with unresolved D. CDR1 and CDR2 from the germline V gene are SEHNR and FQNEAQ (reference sequence). Trimming took off 4 bases at V and 8 bases at J, with 12 bases between the two ends. The CDR3 has 13 amino acids. The DNA for the CDR3 is TGTGCCAGCAGCTCCCTAGAACCCGATGAGCAGTTCTTC. As protein: CASSSLEPDEQFF.

The chain joins TRBV10-3 to TRBJ2-3, with 10 nucleotides matching TRBD1. V trimming: 3 bases; J trimming: 4 bases; junction bases outside the gene matches: 4. The CDR3 covers 15 residues. Germline CDR1 reads ENHRY; CDR2 reads SYGVKD. The CDR3: CAISDDRGQADTQYF. The CDR3, as DNA: TGTGCCATCAGTGACGACAGGGGGCAGGCAGATACGCAGTATTTT.

The V and J genes are TRBV3-1 (or the pseudogene TRBV3-2) and TRBJ2-7; D unresolved. The germline V gene has CDR1 LGHDT and CDR2 YNNKEL (reference sequence). V lost 3 bases and J 3 bases, leaving 3 bases between the germline ends. This CDR3 is built from 11 residues. The CDR3 region is CASSHIYEQYF. CDR3 nucleotides: TGTGCCAGCAGCCATATCTACGAGCAGTACTTC.

The gene calls are TRBV6-1 and TRBJ1-5, with D hard to call. Germline V gene data show CDR1 as MNHNS and CDR2 as SASEGT. Trimming stripped 3 bases from V and 5 bases from J, with 14 bases between. CDR3 size: 15 residues. The CDR3 DNA reads as TGTGCCAGCAGTGATGGAGGGAACATTGATCAGCCCCAGCATTTT. Translation gives CASSDGGNIDQPQHF.

The chain employs TRBV3-1 (or the pseudogene TRBV3-2) and TRBJ2-7, with 7 bases matching TRBD1. The CDR3 extends over 15 amino acids. After removal of 4 bases from V and 2 bases from J, the junction contained 8 bases not matched to a gene. Germline CDR1 reads LGHDT; CDR2 reads YNNKEL (reference sequence). CDR3 in DNA: TGTGCCAGCAGCCGGAACGACAGGGCTGCCTACGAGCAGTACTTC. Its translation is CASSRNDRAAYEQYF.

The J gene is TRBJ1-4, the V gene TRBV5-1, with unresolved D. Germline-derived CDR1 and CDR2 are SGHRS and YFSETQ. V was shortened by 1 base and J by 3 bases, with 4 bases between the two germline ends. This CDR3 comprises 13 residues. The CDR3: CASSLTSNEKLFF. In DNA form, the CDR3 reads TGCGCCAGCAGCTTGACTTCTAATGAAAAACTGTTTTTT.